The 10 T cell receptor beta chains below come from one sample, sequenced in a study of memory CD8 T cells in hepatitis C reinfection. Assay: immunoSEQ multiplex PCR; the TCRdb copy retains only in-frame clones and omits some. The sample has 50,000 or so clones, roughly 90% seen once; the top ten hold around 1%. Time point: pre-reinfection, 55 to 20 weeks before reinfection detection. No in vitro expansion preceded TCR sequencing of the sorted cells. The source material was naive CD8+ T cells sorted from blood. The receptors derive from a man aged 18 to 29 with hepatitis C virus infection.

The chain recombines TRBV27 with TRBJ1-3; D remains ambiguous. This CDR3 has 15 residues. Germline CDR1 reads MNHEY; CDR2 reads SMNVEV (reference sequence). V lost 7 bases to trimming and J lost 6 bases, with 19 bases between them. The CDR3 sequence is CASKSLEKALNTIYF. The CDR3, as DNA: TGTGCCAGCAAGTCCCTGGAGAAGGCTTTAAACACCATATATTTT.

The chain recombines TRBV6-6 with TRBJ2-5; a possible D gene is TRBD1 (6 bases). The V gene lost 2 bases and the J gene lost 5 bases, with 12 bases spanning the gap. The CDR3 totals 14 residues. The germline gives CDR1 MNHNY, CDR2 SVGAGI (reference sequence). The CDR3 DNA reads as TGTGCCAGCAGTTACGGGGGCTCCCAGGAGACCCAGTACTTC. Amino acid sequence: CASSYGGSQETQYF.

The chain employs TRBV21-1 and TRBJ1-2; TRBD1 is the table's D call and was not checked against the DNA. TRBV21-1 is described as a pseudogene. This CDR3 is 14 amino acids long. Here the CDR3 reads CASSKRQDTYGYTF. CDR3 coding DNA: TGTGCCAGCAGCAAAAGGCAGGATACCTATGGCTACACCTTC.

The chain uses TRBV14 and TRBJ1-1, with D maybe TRBD1 (5 bases). The ends were cut back, 0 bases at V and 4 bases at J, with 12 bases in the middle. The CDR3 has 15 residues. The germline CDR1 and CDR2 sequences are SGHDN and FVKESK. The CDR3 loop is CASSQEWGRGTEAFF. The DNA of the CDR3 is TGTGCCAGCAGCCAAGAATGGGGGAGGGGCACTGAAGCTTTCTTT.

This chain connects TRBV30 to TRBJ1-1, with TRBD1 matching 8 bases. With 3 bases clipped from V and 2 bases from J, the junction kept 26 bases outside the gene matches. The CDR3 spans 21 residues. CDR1 and CDR2 from the germline V gene are GTSNPN and SVGIG (reference sequence). This CDR3 reads CAWRSTFGQGVGNDGNTEAFF. For the CDR3, the DNA is TGTGCCTGGAGATCCACCTTCGGACAGGGAGTTGGGAACGATGGTAACACTGAAGCTTTCTTT.

V is TRBV11-2 and J is TRBJ1-2; no clear D gene. This CDR3 region has 13 residues. From germline, CDR1 is SGHAT and CDR2 FQNNGV. Trimming shortened V by 1 base and J by 7 bases, and 10 bases separated the two germline ends. The CDR3 reads CASSLGRSGGYTF. CDR3 coding DNA: TGTGCCAGCAGCTTAGGCCGGTCGGGTGGCTACACCTTC.

The chain combines TRBV7-2 with TRBJ1-4; unclear D gene. Trimming removed 5 bases at V and 4 bases at J, with 5 bases between. The CDR3 is 12 residues long. CDR1 is SGHTA, CDR2 FQGNSA, per germline. CDR3 region: CASSPYNEKLFF. In DNA, the CDR3 is TGTGCCAGCAGCCCCTATAATGAAAAACTGTTTTTT.

The chain couples TRBV7-6 to TRBJ2-7; 8 nucleotides line up with TRBD2. Germline CDR1 and CDR2: SGHVS and FNYEAQ. Unmatched junction bases numbered 9, after V lost 5 bases and J lost 6 bases. This CDR3 spans 14 amino acids. CDR3 sequence (DNA): TGTGCCAGCAGCCCCCCCGGGGGGGGCAGCGAGCAGTACGTC. It is translated as CASSPPGGGSEQYV.

This chain joins TRBV27 and TRBJ2-3; 10 bases match TRBD1. Germline assignment: CDR1 MNHEY and CDR2 SMNVEV (reference sequence). V was pared by 5 bases and J by 4 bases, with 18 bases of the junction left unmatched. This CDR3 is 19 amino acids long. CDR3: CASSDLNDGTGEIADTQYF. The CDR3 DNA sequence: TGTGCCAGCAGTGATCTCAACGACGGGACAGGGGAAATAGCAGATACGCAGTATTTT.

This clone was seen just once. The chain carries TRBV7-9 and TRBJ2-3; 8 bases map to TRBD1. The CDR3 is made up of 15 amino acids. Per the germline V gene, CDR1 is SEHNR and CDR2 is FQNEAQ (reference sequence). Trimming at V came to 2 bases and at J to 4 bases, leaving 5 bases not matched to a gene. This chain's CDR3 is CASSLKGQDADTQYF. In DNA, the CDR3 is TGTGCCAGCAGCTTAAAGGGACAGGATGCAGATACGCAGTATTTT.